The source of this TCR beta chain is a study of blood T cells in healthy people across ages. Overall study results and limits: Estimates of diversity drawn from one million T cells were considered underestimates.

A second PCR of roughly 7 to 11 cycles used a sample-barcoded 5' primer and a J-beta primer mix. Using its own MiXCR run on the 5' RACE reads, TCRdb lists one record per CDR3 protein. This sample carries fewer than 750,000 distinct CDR3 sequences, roughly 48% of them seen once, and the ten largest clones take 20% to 25%. This clonotype came up a few times. Its antigen is not known. Extraction of total RNA produced a minimum of 5 micrograms from each sample. The CDR3 loop spans 15 amino acids. Germline V CDR1 and CDR2: SEHNR, FQNEAQ (reference sequence). V gave up 5 bases and J gave up 2 bases, with 10 bases separating them.

The chain links TRBV7-9 to TRBJ2-6; D is perhaps TRBD1 or TRBD2 (5 bases each). This sequence was found in an elderly man in good health. The sequenced sample was blood. In DNA form, the CDR3 reads TGTGCCAGCAGCCCTCGGGGCACTGGGGCCAACGTCCTGACTTTC. Amino acids: CASSPRGTGANVLTF. Full variable domain (rest looked up from reference TRBV7-9 and TRBJ2-6): DTGVSQNPRHKITKRGQNVTFRCDPISEHNRLYWYRQTLGQGPEFLTYFQNEAQLEKSRLLSDRFSAERPKGSFSTLEIQRTEQGDSAMYLCASSPRGTGANVLTFGAGSRLTVL.